This TCR beta chain was profiled in a study of blood T cell repertoires in COVID-19. Study background: Samples representing acute and convalescent COVID-19 were sourced from the United States, Italy and Spain.

Original processing notes: Amplification with reference gene primers provided the estimates of nucleated cell counts. Using immunoSEQ multiplex PCR, the repertoire was profiled, and TCRdb retains in-frame clones only, with some absent. V and J calls and clone size are as listed in that table; D and trimming were resolved from the DNA. The data hold fewer than 500,000 clones, with around 86% observed a single time. Sequences were obtained from peripheral blood. The TCR comes from a woman in her 30s with active or convalescent COVID-19.

The CDR3, as DNA: TGTGCCAGCACCCGGGACAGGGGTGATTCACCCCTCCACTTT. This sequence encodes CASTRDRGDSPLHF. J is TRBJ1-6 and V is TRBV6-5, with TRBD1 matching 10 bases. Germline V gene data show CDR1 as MNHEY and CDR2 as SVGAGI. The CDR3 consists of 14 residues. V lost 7 bases to trimming and J lost 8 bases; unmatched junction nucleotides: 5.